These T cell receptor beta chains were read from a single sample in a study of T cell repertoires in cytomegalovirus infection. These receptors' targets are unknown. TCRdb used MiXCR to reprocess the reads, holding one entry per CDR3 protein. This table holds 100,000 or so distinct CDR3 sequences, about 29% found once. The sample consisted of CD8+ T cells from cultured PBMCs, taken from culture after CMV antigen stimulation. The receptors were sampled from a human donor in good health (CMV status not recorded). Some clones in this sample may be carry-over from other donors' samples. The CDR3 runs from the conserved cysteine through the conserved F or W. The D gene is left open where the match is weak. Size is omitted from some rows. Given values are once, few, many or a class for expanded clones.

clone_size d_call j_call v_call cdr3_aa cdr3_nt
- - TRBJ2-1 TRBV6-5 CASSYFPGTRYNEQFF TGTGCCAGCAGTTACTTCCCCGGGACAAGGTACAATGAGCAGTTCTTC
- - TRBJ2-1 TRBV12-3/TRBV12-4 CASSPAGSGDEQFF TGTGCCAGCAGTCCAGCGGGGTCAGGGGATGAGCAGTTCTTC
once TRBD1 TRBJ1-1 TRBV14 CASSQDKITGGPTEAFF TGTGCCAGCAGCCAAGATAAGATAACAGGGGGCCCCACTGAAGCTTTCTTT
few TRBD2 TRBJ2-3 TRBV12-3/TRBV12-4 CASSTTSGGSTDTQYF TGTGCCAGCAGCACGACTAGCGGCGGGAGCACAGATACGCAGTATTTT
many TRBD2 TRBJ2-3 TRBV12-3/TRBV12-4 CASSRLALTDTQYF TGTGCCAGCAGTCGACTAGCGCTAACAGATACGCAGTATTTT
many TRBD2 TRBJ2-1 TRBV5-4 CASSLKVAGVRDNEQFF TGTGCCAGCAGCTTGAAGGTAGCGGGGGTACGGGACAATGAGCAGTTCTTC
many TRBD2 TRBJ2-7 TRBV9 CASSAKGGSSYEQYF TGTGCCAGCAGCGCGAAAGGCGGGAGCTCCTACGAGCAGTACTTC
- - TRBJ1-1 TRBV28 CASSFRGARNTEAFF TGTGCCAGCAGTTTCAGAGGCGCGAGAAACACTGAAGCTTTCTTT
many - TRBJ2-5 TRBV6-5 CASSYSTGQETQYF TGTGCCAGCAGTTACTCGACGGGTCAGGAGACCCAGTACTTC
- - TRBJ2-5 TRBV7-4 CASSALKYQETQYF TGTGCCAGCAGCGCCCTCAAGTACCAAGAGACCCAGTACTTC
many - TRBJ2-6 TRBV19 CASSSGLSGANVLTF TGTGCCAGTAGTAGCGGCCTCTCTGGGGCCAACGTCCTGACTTTC
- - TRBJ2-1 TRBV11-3 CASSLDLNEQFF TGTGCCAGCAGCTTAGATCTCAATGAGCAGTTCTTC
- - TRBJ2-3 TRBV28 CAVRGDTQYF TGTGCCGTGCGCGGGGATACGCAGTATTTT
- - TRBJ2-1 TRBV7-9 CASSQAGVDEQFF TGTGCCAGCAGCCAGGCAGGGGTCGATGAGCAGTTCTTC
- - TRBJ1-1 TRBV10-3 CAISDETPTEAFF TGTGCCATCAGTGATGAGACTCCGACTGAAGCTTTCTTT
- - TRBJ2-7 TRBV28 CASSFISRSYEQYF TGTGCCAGCAGTTTTATTAGCAGATCCTACGAGCAGTACTTC
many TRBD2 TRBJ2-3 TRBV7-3 CASSLMGGVAGDTQYF TGTGCCAGCAGCTTAATGGGAGGGGTAGCGGGAGATACGCAGTATTTT
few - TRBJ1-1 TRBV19 CASSIAGPNTEAFF TGTGCCAGTAGTATTGCAGGTCCGAACACTGAAGCTTTCTTT
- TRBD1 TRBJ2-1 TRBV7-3 CASSPEGAGYNEQFF TGTGCCAGCAGCCCAGAGGGGGCCGGGTACAATGAGCAGTTCTTC
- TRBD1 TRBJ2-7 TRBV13 CASSRVQGVTLYEQYF TGTGCCAGCAGCCGAGTACAGGGGGTTACACTCTACGAGCAGTACTTC
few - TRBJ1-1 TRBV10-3 CAISEQGNTEAFF TGTGCCATCAGCGAACAGGGGAACACTGAAGCTTTCTTT
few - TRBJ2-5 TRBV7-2 CASSLGPRGEGTQYF TGTGCCAGCAGCTTAGGCCCCAGAGGGGAAGGAACCCAGTACTTC
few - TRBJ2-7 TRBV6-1 CASSSGPYRTYEQYF TGTGCCAGCAGCTCGGGACCCTACAGAACCTACGAGCAGTACTTC
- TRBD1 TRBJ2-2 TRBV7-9 CASSTGTGTGELFF TGTGCCAGCAGCACCGGGACAGGAACCGGGGAGCTGTTTTTT
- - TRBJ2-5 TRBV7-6 CAHPGETQYF TGTGCCCACCCAGGAGAGACCCAGTACTTC
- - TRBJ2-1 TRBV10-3 CAIRAFPYNEQFF TGTGCCATCAGGGCGTTTCCCTACAATGAGCAGTTCTTC
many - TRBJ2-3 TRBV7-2 CASSREGWNTDTQYF TGTGCCAGCAGCCGAGAGGGGTGGAACACAGATACGCAGTATTTT
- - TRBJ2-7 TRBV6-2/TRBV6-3 CASSEGGGPYEQYF TGTGCCAGCAGTGAAGGGGGGGGGCCTTACGAGCAGTACTTC
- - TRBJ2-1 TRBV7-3 CASSLMGTNNEQFF TGTGCCAGCAGCTTAATGGGAACCAACAATGAGCAGTTCTTC
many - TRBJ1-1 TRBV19 CASSPTLGTEAFF TGTGCCAGTAGTCCTACACTGGGCACTGAAGCTTTCTTT
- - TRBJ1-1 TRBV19 CASSMWGQGTEAFF TGTGCCAGTAGTATGTGGGGGCAGGGGACTGAAGCTTTCTTT
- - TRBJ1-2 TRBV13 CASSPPAGDLPYGYTF TGTGCCAGCAGCCCCCCCGCGGGGGACCTCCCTTATGGCTACACCTTC
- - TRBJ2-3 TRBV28 CASSSHSGATSTDTQYF TGTGCCAGCAGTTCCCACTCTGGGGCCACTAGCACAGATACGCAGTATTTT
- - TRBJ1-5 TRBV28 CASRSLSPEISNQPQHF TGTGCCAGCAGATCACTAAGCCCCGAGATTAGCAATCAGCCCCAGCATTTT
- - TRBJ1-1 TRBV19 CASSKFSFAEAFF TGTGCCAGTAGCAAGTTTAGTTTCGCTGAAGCTTTCTTT